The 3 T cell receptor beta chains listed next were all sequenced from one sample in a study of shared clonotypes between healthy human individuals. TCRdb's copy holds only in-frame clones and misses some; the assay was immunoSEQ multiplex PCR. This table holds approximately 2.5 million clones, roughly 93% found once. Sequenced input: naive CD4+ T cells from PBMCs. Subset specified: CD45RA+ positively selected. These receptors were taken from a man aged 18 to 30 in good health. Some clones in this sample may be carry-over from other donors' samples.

The CDR3 DNA reads as TGTGCCAGCTCACCATTCAGGGCGACCTACGAGCAGTACTTC. Protein sequence: CASSPFRATYEQYF. This chain connects TRBV18 to TRBJ2-7; D might be TRBD1 (5 bases). CDR3 size: 14 residues. Germline CDR1 is KGHSH and CDR2 is LQKENI. Between the trimmed V and J ends, which lost 2 bases and 2 bases, there was a span of 10 bases.

In nucleotides, the CDR3 is TGTGCCAGCAGTGATAGCGGGAGTAGGGTCCCAGATACGCAGTATTTT. Translated, it gives CASSDSGSRVPDTQYF. V usage is TRBV2 and J usage is TRBJ2-3; 9 nucleotides match TRBD2. This CDR3 has 16 amino acids. CDR1 SNHLY and CDR2 FYNNEI come from the germline V gene. Germline trimming cut 3 bases from V and 4 bases from J; bases unmatched to any gene: 8.

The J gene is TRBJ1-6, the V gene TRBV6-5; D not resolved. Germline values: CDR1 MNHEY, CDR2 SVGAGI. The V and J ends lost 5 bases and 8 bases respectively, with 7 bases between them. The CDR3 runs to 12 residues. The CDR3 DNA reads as TGTGCCAGCAGTCAACTCGATTCACCCCTCCACTTT. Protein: CASSQLDSPLHF.